These T cell receptor beta chains were read from a single sample in a study of blood T cell repertoires in COVID-19. Sequencing was performed with immunoSEQ multiplex PCR; in TCRdb, only in-frame clones are kept and a portion is missing. The data contain around 180,000 clones, under 90% of them singletons. Material for sequencing was peripheral blood. The receptors stem from a woman older than 75 with active or convalescent COVID-19. CDR3s include the opening cysteine and the closing phenylalanine or tryptophan. Fields, in order: clone size, J gene, V gene, D gene, CDR3 protein, CDR3 DNA. The D gene is left open where the match is weak. The size of a clone is reported for some rows only, either as once, few or many, or as a class for expanded clones.

clone size: NA; J gene: TRBJ1-1; V gene: TRBV9; D gene: TRBD1; CDR3 protein: CASSPETGAPGTEAFF; CDR3 DNA: TGTGCCAGCAGCCCAGAGACAGGGGCCCCGGGGACTGAAGCTTTCTTT
clone size: NA; J gene: TRBJ1-2; V gene: TRBV6-1; D gene: NA; CDR3 protein: CASSEMGLNYGYTF; CDR3 DNA: TGTGCCAGCAGTGAAATGGGCCTTAATTATGGCTACACCTTC
clone size: NA; J gene: TRBJ2-7; V gene: TRBV5-1; D gene: NA; CDR3 protein: CASSLSGQTTYEQYF; CDR3 DNA: TGCGCCAGCAGCCTCAGCGGTCAAACAACCTACGAGCAGTACTTC
clone size: NA; J gene: TRBJ1-2; V gene: TRBV14; D gene: NA; CDR3 protein: CASSQDGRVGLDGYTF; CDR3 DNA: TGTGCCAGCAGCCAAGATGGCAGGGTGGGGTTGGATGGCTACACCTTC
clone size: NA; J gene: TRBJ1-2; V gene: TRBV6-4; D gene: TRBD1; CDR3 protein: CASSETWDSFSYGYTF; CDR3 DNA: TGTGCCAGCAGTGAGACTTGGGACAGCTTTTCTTATGGCTACACCTTC
clone size: NA; J gene: TRBJ1-4; V gene: TRBV6-1; D gene: NA; CDR3 protein: CASSEFSVATNEKLFF; CDR3 DNA: TGTGCCAGCAGTGAATTTAGCGTTGCAACTAATGAAAAACTGTTTTTT
clone size: few; J gene: TRBJ1-1; V gene: TRBV25-1; D gene: NA; CDR3 protein: CASSASGNTEAFF; CDR3 DNA: TGTGCCAGCAGCGCCTCCGGGAACACTGAAGCTTTCTTT
clone size: NA; J gene: TRBJ1-1; V gene: TRBV5-1; D gene: NA; CDR3 protein: CASSLKSRDTEAFF; CDR3 DNA: TGCGCCAGCAGCCTCAAATCCAGGGACACTGAAGCTTTCTTT
clone size: NA; J gene: TRBJ1-2; V gene: TRBV6-5; D gene: NA; CDR3 protein: CASSFDIDYGYTF; CDR3 DNA: TGTGCCAGCAGTTTTGACATCGACTATGGCTACACCTTC
clone size: NA; J gene: TRBJ2-2; V gene: TRBV7-3; D gene: TRBD2; CDR3 protein: CASSPQGLANTGELFF; CDR3 DNA: TGTGCCAGCAGCCCACAGGGACTAGCGAACACCGGGGAGCTGTTTTTT
clone size: NA; J gene: TRBJ1-3; V gene: TRBV7-2; D gene: NA; CDR3 protein: CASSLTGRGNTIYF; CDR3 DNA: TGTGCCAGCAGCCTAACAGGGCGTGGAAACACCATATATTTT
clone size: NA; J gene: TRBJ2-1; V gene: TRBV12-3/TRBV12-4; D gene: TRBD2; CDR3 protein: CASSPGTRNEQFF; CDR3 DNA: TGTGCCAGCAGTCCCGGGACTAGGAATGAGCAGTTCTTC
clone size: once; J gene: TRBJ1-1; V gene: TRBV5-1; D gene: NA; CDR3 protein: CASSPTRGADTEAFF; CDR3 DNA: TGCGCCAGCAGCCCTACTCGGGGGGCGGACACTGAAGCTTTCTTT
clone size: NA; J gene: TRBJ2-1; V gene: TRBV7-3; D gene: NA; CDR3 protein: CASSLGTYNEQFF; CDR3 DNA: TGTGCCAGCAGCCTAGGTACGTACAATGAGCAGTTCTTC
clone size: NA; J gene: TRBJ2-7; V gene: TRBV5-1; D gene: TRBD1; CDR3 protein: CASSAGTVSLGWQYF; CDR3 DNA: TGCGCCAGCAGCGCCGGGACAGTTTCCCTGGGGTGGCAGTACTTC
clone size: NA; J gene: TRBJ2-1; V gene: TRBV7-3; D gene: TRBD2; CDR3 protein: CASSSSGLAGGQSRQFF; CDR3 DNA: TGTGCCAGCAGCTCCTCAGGACTAGCGGGAGGGCAAAGTAGGCAGTTCTTC
clone size: NA; J gene: TRBJ2-1; V gene: TRBV11-3; D gene: NA; CDR3 protein: CASSFRGFEVSYNEQFF; CDR3 DNA: TGTGCCAGCAGCTTCAGAGGGTTTGAGGTCTCCTACAATGAGCAGTTCTTC
clone size: NA; J gene: TRBJ1-2; V gene: TRBV3-1/TRBV3-2; D gene: NA; CDR3 protein: CASSQVSQAHYGYTF; CDR3 DNA: TGTGCCAGCAGCCAAGTCTCACAGGCACACTATGGCTACACCTTC
clone size: NA; J gene: TRBJ1-1; V gene: TRBV24-1; D gene: NA; CDR3 protein: CATRAPGGPTEAFF; CDR3 DNA: TGTGCCACCAGAGCCCCCGGGGGACCCACTGAAGCTTTCTTT
clone size: NA; J gene: TRBJ1-2; V gene: TRBV29-1; D gene: NA; CDR3 protein: CSVRFNYGYTF; CDR3 DNA: TGCAGCGTCCGGTTTAACTATGGCTACACCTTC
clone size: few; J gene: TRBJ2-5; V gene: TRBV14; D gene: NA; CDR3 protein: CASSRFGRGAGETQYF; CDR3 DNA: TGTGCCAGCAGCCGCTTCGGCCGTGGGGCAGGGGAGACCCAGTACTTC
clone size: few; J gene: TRBJ1-2; V gene: TRBV5-4; D gene: NA; CDR3 protein: CASSADSNYGYTF; CDR3 DNA: TGTGCCAGCAGCGCCGACAGTAACTATGGCTACACCTTC
clone size: NA; J gene: TRBJ1-5; V gene: TRBV2; D gene: NA; CDR3 protein: CASSRQFSNQPQHF; CDR3 DNA: TGTGCCAGCAGTCGACAGTTTAGCAATCAGCCCCAGCATTTT
clone size: NA; J gene: TRBJ2-5; V gene: TRBV25-1; D gene: NA; CDR3 protein: CASSDGGLETQYF; CDR3 DNA: TGTGCCAGCAGTGACGGGGGTCTAGAGACCCAGTACTTC
clone size: once; J gene: TRBJ2-5; V gene: TRBV18; D gene: TRBD2; CDR3 protein: CASSLPGLTQETQYF; CDR3 DNA: TGTGCCAGCTCACTACCGGGACTAACTCAAGAGACCCAGTACTTC
clone size: NA; J gene: TRBJ1-1; V gene: TRBV5-4; D gene: NA; CDR3 protein: CASSLQTGADTEAFF; CDR3 DNA: TGTGCCAGCAGCTTACAAACAGGTGCGGACACTGAAGCTTTCTTT
clone size: NA; J gene: TRBJ2-1; V gene: TRBV28; D gene: TRBD2; CDR3 protein: CASSPSGRAIGEQFF; CDR3 DNA: TGTGCCAGCAGCCCTAGCGGGAGGGCCATTGGGGAGCAGTTCTTC
clone size: NA; J gene: TRBJ2-5; V gene: TRBV14; D gene: NA; CDR3 protein: CASSQDRGEWETQYF; CDR3 DNA: TGTGCCAGCAGCCAAGACAGGGGAGAGTGGGAGACCCAGTACTTC
clone size: few; J gene: TRBJ1-1; V gene: TRBV10-2; D gene: NA; CDR3 protein: CASSLAAEAFF; CDR3 DNA: TGCGCCAGCAGCCTAGCCGCTGAAGCTTTCTTT
clone size: NA; J gene: TRBJ2-2; V gene: TRBV4-1; D gene: TRBD1; CDR3 protein: CASSSLGTDTGELFF; CDR3 DNA: TGCGCCAGCAGCTCCCTCGGGACAGACACCGGGGAGCTGTTTTTT
clone size: few; J gene: TRBJ2-7; V gene: TRBV5-4; D gene: NA; CDR3 protein: CASSFSLAYEQYF; CDR3 DNA: TGTGCCAGCAGCTTTAGTCTAGCGTACGAGCAGTACTTC
clone size: NA; J gene: TRBJ1-5; V gene: TRBV28; D gene: TRBD1; CDR3 protein: CASSLAGTEYQPQHF; CDR3 DNA: TGTGCCAGCAGTTTAGCCGGGACAGAATATCAGCCCCAGCATTTT
clone size: few; J gene: TRBJ1-1; V gene: TRBV18; D gene: NA; CDR3 protein: CASSPKEEVEAFF; CDR3 DNA: TGTGCCAGCTCACCGAAGGAGGAAGTTGAAGCTTTCTTT
clone size: NA; J gene: TRBJ2-5; V gene: TRBV6-5; D gene: NA; CDR3 protein: CASRAQGGRETQYF; CDR3 DNA: TGTGCCAGCCGGGCACAGGGAGGGCGAGAGACCCAGTACTTC
clone size: NA; J gene: TRBJ2-5; V gene: TRBV7-7; D gene: NA; CDR3 protein: CASSPLGGRAGGQETQYF; CDR3 DNA: TGTGCCAGCAGCCCCCTCGGCGGGCGGGCTGGTGGGCAAGAGACCCAGTACTTC
clone size: NA; J gene: TRBJ2-5; V gene: TRBV28; D gene: NA; CDR3 protein: CASSLSQGYQETQYF; CDR3 DNA: TGTGCCAGCAGTTTATCACAGGGATACCAAGAGACCCAGTACTTC
clone size: NA; J gene: TRBJ1-2; V gene: TRBV6-6; D gene: TRBD1; CDR3 protein: CASSYGTGNGYTF; CDR3 DNA: TGTGCCAGCAGTTACGGGACAGGCAATGGCTACACCTTC
clone size: NA; J gene: TRBJ2-3; V gene: TRBV7-2; D gene: TRBD2; CDR3 protein: CASSLGGGRAEDTQYF; CDR3 DNA: TGTGCCAGCAGCTTAGGAGGCGGGAGGGCCGAAGATACGCAGTATTTT
clone size: NA; J gene: TRBJ2-5; V gene: TRBV7-9; D gene: NA; CDR3 protein: CASSPTGVETQYF; CDR3 DNA: TGTGCCAGCAGCCCGACAGGAGTCGAGACCCAGTACTTC
clone size: NA; J gene: TRBJ1-1; V gene: TRBV4-1; D gene: NA; CDR3 protein: CASAMEGPPDTEAFF; CDR3 DNA: TGCGCCAGCGCGATGGAGGGGCCCCCGGACACTGAAGCTTTCTTT
clone size: many; J gene: TRBJ2-7; V gene: TRBV18; D gene: TRBD2; CDR3 protein: CASSPGLVSYEQYF; CDR3 DNA: TGTGCCAGCTCACCAGGACTAGTATCCTACGAGCAGTACTTC
clone size: NA; J gene: TRBJ1-1; V gene: TRBV7-8; D gene: TRBD1; CDR3 protein: CASSLEQGQGGTEAFF; CDR3 DNA: TGTGCCAGCAGCTTAGAACAGGGGCAAGGAGGCACTGAAGCTTTCTTT
clone size: NA; J gene: TRBJ1-5; V gene: TRBV5-1; D gene: TRBD1; CDR3 protein: CASSLGQGESPQHF; CDR3 DNA: TGCGCCAGCAGCTTAGGACAGGGCGAGTCGCCCCAGCATTTT
clone size: NA; J gene: TRBJ1-1; V gene: TRBV6-5; D gene: NA; CDR3 protein: CASSPSGGGATEAFF; CDR3 DNA: TGTGCCAGCAGCCCATCGGGTGGGGGGGCAACTGAAGCTTTCTTT
clone size: few; J gene: TRBJ1-4; V gene: TRBV6-5; D gene: NA; CDR3 protein: CASSFQGISTNEKLFF; CDR3 DNA: TGTGCCAGCAGTTTCCAGGGGATCTCAACTAATGAAAAACTGTTTTTT
clone size: NA; J gene: TRBJ2-7; V gene: TRBV6-6; D gene: NA; CDR3 protein: CASSYRVAAYEQYF; CDR3 DNA: TGTGCCAGCAGTTATCGGGTAGCGGCCTACGAGCAGTACTTC
clone size: NA; J gene: TRBJ2-1; V gene: TRBV24-1; D gene: TRBD1; CDR3 protein: CATSDQGTGDGNEQFF; CDR3 DNA: TGTGCCACCAGTGATCAGGGGACAGGGGATGGCAATGAGCAGTTCTTC
clone size: NA; J gene: TRBJ1-2; V gene: TRBV5-8; D gene: NA; CDR3 protein: CASSLDREGYTF; CDR3 DNA: TGTGCCAGCAGCTTGGACAGGGAGGGCTACACCTTC
clone size: once; J gene: TRBJ1-2; V gene: TRBV5-1; D gene: NA; CDR3 protein: CASRQDLTGGYTF; CDR3 DNA: TGCGCCAGCAGACAGGATCTCACCGGGGGCTACACCTTC
clone size: once; J gene: TRBJ2-3; V gene: TRBV5-4; D gene: TRBD2; CDR3 protein: CASSPRLAGYSTDTQYF; CDR3 DNA: TGTGCCAGCAGCCCGAGACTAGCGGGATATAGCACAGATACGCAGTATTTT
clone size: few; J gene: TRBJ2-1; V gene: TRBV6-5; D gene: TRBD2; CDR3 protein: CASSYSGGSTYNEQFF; CDR3 DNA: TGTGCCAGCAGTTACTCAGGCGGGAGTACCTACAATGAGCAGTTCTTC
clone size: NA; J gene: TRBJ1-1; V gene: TRBV11-3; D gene: NA; CDR3 protein: CASSPGRGTEAFF; CDR3 DNA: TGTGCCAGCAGCCCCGGTCGGGGCACTGAAGCTTTCTTT
clone size: NA; J gene: TRBJ2-2; V gene: TRBV7-6; D gene: NA; CDR3 protein: CASSPLGGGGRTGELFF; CDR3 DNA: TGTGCCAGCAGCCCACTGGGGGGTGGGGGACGAACCGGGGAGCTGTTTTTT